The 17 T cell receptor beta chains below all came from one sample that was sequenced in a study of cytomegalovirus exposure and HLA in healthy donors. The PCR ran on 60 Vbeta and 13 Jbeta primers. Only in-frame clones appear in the TCRdb table, and some are missing; sequencing was by immunoSEQ multiplex PCR. The sample yields 150,000 to 170,000 clones, nearly 80% seen once. Sequenced material: PBMCs. These receptor sequences come from a man aged 25-40 years in good health and CMV-seropositive.

This chain links TRBV13 with TRBJ2-7, with TRBD1 matching over 7 bases. J lost 6 bases, V lost 2 bases, and 7 bases had no gene match. The germline V gene encodes CDR1 PRHDT and CDR2 FYEKMQ (reference sequence). The CDR3 runs to 14 residues. This CDR3 reads CASSLRGGQVEQYF. CDR3 sequence (DNA): TGTGCCAGCAGCTTACGAGGGGGCCAGGTCGAGCAGTACTTC.

This CDR3 is CASSDFQRSGNTIYF. CDR3 DNA sequence: TGTGCCAGCAGCGACTTTCAACGCTCTGGAAACACCATATATTTT. The chain employs TRBV2 and TRBJ1-3; D gene ambiguous. V dropped 6 bases and J dropped 0 bases, with 12 bases sitting between them. CDR1 and CDR2 (germline): SNHLY, FYNNEI. The CDR3 length is 15 residues.

This clone appeared a single time. The chain joins TRBV18 to TRBJ2-3, with 8 bases fitting TRBD2. CDR3 size: 16 residues. In germline, CDR1 is KGHSH, CDR2 LQKENI. V lost 3 bases and J lost 4; bases outside the gene matches: 9. The CDR3 loop reads CASSPTGLAVPDTQYF. The CDR3, as DNA: TGTGCCAGCTCACCTACAGGACTAGCAGTCCCAGATACGCAGTATTTT.

CDR3 amino acids: CASTQSGSGREQFF. CDR3 DNA: TGTGCCAGCACGCAAAGTGGCAGTGGCCGTGAGCAGTTCTTC. The chain combines TRBV27 with TRBJ2-1; the D is unclear. Germline V gene data show CDR1 as MNHEY and CDR2 as SMNVEV (reference sequence). The CDR3 contains 14 residues. V gave up 7 bases and J gave up 9 bases, with 19 bases separating them.

In DNA form, the CDR3 reads TGTGCCAGCACGCCTAGTGGGGGGACGGGCAATCAGCCCCAGCATTTT. Protein: CASTPSGGTGNQPQHF. V gene TRBV27 combines with J gene TRBJ1-5, with D possibly matching TRBD1 (5 bases). The CDR3 extends over 16 amino acids. Between the trimmed V and J ends, which lost 7 bases and 2 bases, there was a span of 18 bases. CDR1 and CDR2 (germline): MNHEY, SMNVEV (reference sequence).

The V and J genes are TRBV4-1 and TRBJ2-2, with 14 bases identical to TRBD2. CDR1 and CDR2 (germline): MGHRA, YSYEKL. The CDR3 is 20 residues long. Trimming took 3 bases from V and 1 from J; bases not matched to a gene: 10. CDR3 in amino acids: CASSQEPGLAGEENTGELFF. The DNA for the CDR3 is TGCGCCAGCAGCCAGGAACCGGGACTAGCGGGAGAGGAGAACACCGGGGAGCTGTTTTTT.

This rearrangement joins TRBV10-3 to TRBJ2-3, with TRBD2 matching 11 bases. J was trimmed by 2 bases and V by 6 bases; bases with no gene match: 13. The CDR3 is 18 residues long. Germline values: CDR1 ENHRY, CDR2 SYGVKD. The CDR3 coding sequence is TGTGCCATCAGCCGACTCGGGACTAGCGGTGGACACACAGATACGCAGTATTTT. Amino acids: CAISRLGTSGGHTDTQYF.

The chain has TRBV5-1 and TRBJ2-5; 11 nucleotides agree with TRBD2. This CDR3 region has 16 residues. Per the germline V gene, CDR1 is SGHRS and CDR2 is YFSETQ. Trimming at V came to 2 bases and at J to 3 bases, leaving 6 bases not matched to a gene. The CDR3 here is CASSLQPGLAEETQYF. The CDR3 DNA reads as TGCGCCAGCAGCTTACAACCGGGACTAGCGGAAGAGACCCAGTACTTC.

The rearrangement joins TRBV19 to TRBJ2-3; D is unresolved. The CDR3 totals 14 residues. Trimming took 6 bases from V and 4 from J, leaving 14 bases between them. The germline V gene has CDR1 LNHDA and CDR2 SQIVND (reference sequence). The CDR3 loop reads CASSERKLPDTQYF. In DNA form, the CDR3 reads TGTGCCAGTAGCGAACGAAAGCTCCCAGATACGCAGTATTTT.

This clone came up once. Other DNA sequences of this sample code for an identical CDR3. The chain uses TRBV5-1 and TRBJ2-1; D ambiguous. Germline V gene sequence: CDR1 SGHRS, CDR2 YFSETQ. The CDR3 totals 13 residues. Trimming removed 0 bases at V and 6 bases at J, with 7 bases between. CDR3 protein: CASSLAPGNEQFF. DNA of the CDR3: TGCGCCAGCAGCTTGGCCCCAGGCAATGAGCAGTTCTTC. Complete variable domain (other parts from reference TRBV5-1 and TRBJ2-1): KAGVTQTPRYLIKTRGQQVTLSCSPISGHRSVSWYQQTPGQGLQFLFEYFSETQRNKGNFPGRFSGRQFSNSRSEMNVSTLELGDSALYLCASSLAPGNEQFFGPGTRLTVL.

The V and J genes are TRBV11-2 and TRBJ2-2; 10 bases match TRBD1. Germline loops: CDR1 SGHAT, CDR2 FQNNGV. The ends lost 2 bases at V and 4 bases at J; junction bases unmatched: 1. The CDR3 runs to 15 residues. The CDR3 is CASSLRDRGTGELFF. CDR3 nucleotides: TGTGCCAGCAGCTTACGGGACAGGGGCACCGGGGAGCTGTTTTTT.

The gene calls are TRBV30 and TRBJ2-7; D perhaps matches TRBD2 (6 bases). The germline V and J ends were trimmed by 0 bases and 1 base, with 10 bases remaining between them. Germline V gives CDR1 GTSNPN, CDR2 SVGIG (reference sequence). The CDR3 has 14 amino acids. CDR3 loop: CAWSVTGLSYEQYF. CDR3 DNA: TGTGCCTGGAGTGTAACGGGACTTTCCTACGAGCAGTACTTC. Supplemented by reference TRBV30 and TRBJ2-7, the full variable domain reads SQTIHQWPATLVQPVGSPLSLECTVEGTSNPNLYWYRQAAGRGLQLLFYSVGIGQISSEVPQNLSASRPQDRQFILSSKKLLLSDSGFYLCAWSVTGLSYEQYFGPGTRLTVT.

The gene calls are TRBV7-3 and TRBJ2-1, with D uncertain. Germline CDR1 and CDR2: SGHTA and FQGTGA. The germline V and J ends were trimmed by 0 bases and 7 bases, with 7 bases remaining between them. The CDR3 runs 13 residues. CDR3 amino acids: CASSLTSFNEQFF. In DNA, the CDR3 is TGTGCCAGCAGCTTAACGAGTTTTAATGAGCAGTTCTTC.

The chain recombines TRBV30 with TRBJ2-1; 10 nucleotides align to TRBD2. The germline gives CDR1 GTSNPN, CDR2 SVGIG (reference sequence). The CDR3 extends over 15 amino acids. V dropped 3 bases and J dropped 9; count of bases not matched to a gene: 11. CDR3 sequence: CAWRAASGSVPEQFF. CDR3 in DNA: TGTGCCTGGAGAGCGGCTAGCGGGAGTGTCCCTGAGCAGTTCTTC.

This chain connects TRBV5-1 to TRBJ1-3; a weak D match, TRBD1 (6 bases). The CDR3 totals 15 residues. Germline V gives CDR1 SGHRS, CDR2 YFSETQ. With 5 bases removed from V and 2 bases from J, the gap between germline ends came to 14 bases. CDR3 sequence reads: CASSITQGAGNTIYF. Written as DNA, the CDR3 is TGCGCCAGCAGTATTACACAGGGAGCTGGAAACACCATATATTTT.

The rearrangement uses TRBV29-1 and TRBJ2-1, with 10 bases matching TRBD2. The junction had 14 bases not matched to a gene; V was cut back by 7 bases and J by 5 bases. CDR3 length: 16 residues. In germline, CDR1 is SQVTM, CDR2 ANQGSEA. The CDR3, as DNA: TGCAGCGCCGATTACCAATGGACTAGCGGAGACAATGAGCAGTTCTTC. Its translation is CSADYQWTSGDNEQFF.

The rearrangement uses TRBV10-3 and TRBJ1-3; 9 bases fit TRBD1. After removal of 6 bases from V and 1 base from J, the junction contained 7 bases not matched to a gene. This CDR3 is built from 16 residues. Per the germline V gene, CDR1 is ENHRY and CDR2 is SYGVKD. The CDR3 sequence: CAISYPTGGSGNTIYF. For the CDR3, the DNA is TGTGCCATCAGCTATCCGACAGGGGGATCTGGAAACACCATATATTTT.